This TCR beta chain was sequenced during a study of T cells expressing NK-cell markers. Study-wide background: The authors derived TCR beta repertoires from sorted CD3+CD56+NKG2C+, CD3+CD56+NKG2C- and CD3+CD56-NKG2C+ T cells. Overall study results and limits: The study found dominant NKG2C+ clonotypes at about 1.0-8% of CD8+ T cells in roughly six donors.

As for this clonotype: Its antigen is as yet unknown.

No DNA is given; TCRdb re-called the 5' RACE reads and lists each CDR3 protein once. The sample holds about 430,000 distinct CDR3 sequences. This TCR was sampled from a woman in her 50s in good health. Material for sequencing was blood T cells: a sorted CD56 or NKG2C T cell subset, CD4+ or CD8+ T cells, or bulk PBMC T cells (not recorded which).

CDR3 loop: CASSLAYRVGTEAFF. The rearrangement uses TRBV5-4 and TRBJ1-1; TCRdb's assignment of TRBD1 cannot be checked, as there is no DNA. The CDR3 is 15 residues long. Germline values: CDR1 SGHNT, CDR2 YYREEE (reference sequence). The full variable domain, completed using reference TRBV5-4 and TRBJ1-1, is ETGVTQSPTHLIKTRGQQVTLRCSSQSGHNTVSWYQQALGQGPQFIFQYYREEENGRGNFPPRFSGLQFPNYSSELNVNALELDDSALYLCASSLAYRVGTEAFFGQGTRLTVV.